This TCR beta chain was obtained from a study of Graves' ophthalmopathy and Graves' hyperthyroidism. General study findings and limits: A majority of expanded thyroid clonotypes exceeding 0.001 frequency were likewise present in blood.

Amplification of the TCR beta CDR3 regions used RNA transcripts (as template). RT-PCR was first run with HTBI primers, then multiplex PCR in a second round. MiXCR was run by TCRdb on the multiplex PCR reads, yielding one entry per CDR3 protein. The profile shows under 800,000 distinct CDR3 sequences, around a fifth of them singletons. Hyperthyroidism showing no ophthalmopathy within 18 months of follow-up was stable. If patients had other autoimmune diseases, uncontrolled infections, pregnancy or lactation, they were excluded. Of note for this clonotype: Antigen specificity is unknown.

The J segment lost 4 bases and the V segment lost 4 bases, leaving 7 bases of the junction unmatched. The CDR3 contains 14 residues. Germline V lookup: CDR1 MDHEN, CDR2 SYDVKM. This receptor was taken from a woman younger than 35 with stable Graves' hyperthyroidism. Some clones in this sample may be carry-over from other donors' samples. Sample: peripheral blood. V gene TRBV28 combines with J gene TRBJ2-7, with 7 bases aligning to TRBD2. The CDR3 reads CASSSRDYTYEQYF. The CDR3 DNA reads TGTGCCAGCAGTTCCCGGGACTACACATACGAGCAGTACTTC.